This T cell receptor beta chain was sequenced for a study of T-cell memory formation after mild COVID-19. The CDR3 spans 15 residues. In germline, CDR1 is MNHEY, CDR2 SVGEGT. J gave up 0 bases and V 7 bases, and 9 bases lay outside the gene matches. A single record per CDR3 protein comes from TCRdb applying MiXCR to the 5' RACE reads. The sample includes 110,000 or so distinct CDR3 sequences, 22% of them seen just once. The TCR comes from a man aged 18 to 29 who had mild COVID-19 (a few samples of this study predate the infection). Cell type and time point are not known. Sequencing input: PBMCs or a T cell subset sorted from them (not recorded which). The chain couples TRBV6-2 or TRBV6-3 to TRBJ2-7; 7 positions agree with TRBD1. The CDR3, as DNA: TGTGCCAGCAATCCAGGCTACAGGGGCTCCTACGAGCAGTACTTC. Translating it yields CASNPGYRGSYEQYF.